This TCR beta chain originates from a study of T cells in Graves' hyperthyroidism and ophthalmopathy. The TCR beta CDR3 regions underwent amplification using RNA transcripts as the source. The HTBI primer set drove a first-round RT-PCR of the TCR CDR3. Each CDR3 protein gets one entry after TCRdb re-called the multiplex PCR reads with MiXCR. The sample yields about 200,000 distinct CDR3 sequences, 17% seen once. This clonotype was seen at least ten times. The antigen remains undetermined. Findings and limits, study-wide: With a median lead of around 5.9 months before onset, the model predicted ophthalmopathy.

Deletions cut 3 bases from V and 1 base from J, with 7 bases between. CDR1 and CDR2 from the germline V gene are MNHEY and SMNVEV (reference sequence). The CDR3 is 14 amino acids. Patients aged 18 to 65 had newly diagnosed hyperthyroidism lasting under 2 months. Researchers barred patients who had uncontrolled infection, other autoimmune disease, pregnancy or lactation. The sample was blood. The chain combines TRBV27 with TRBJ2-4, with TRBD2 as a possible D gene (6 bases). This TCR derives from a man aged 50 to 60 with Graves' hyperthyroidism. The CDR3 DNA reads TGTGCCAGCAGTTTCGGAGGGGCCAAAAACATTCAGTACTTC. Its protein is CASSFGGAKNIQYF.